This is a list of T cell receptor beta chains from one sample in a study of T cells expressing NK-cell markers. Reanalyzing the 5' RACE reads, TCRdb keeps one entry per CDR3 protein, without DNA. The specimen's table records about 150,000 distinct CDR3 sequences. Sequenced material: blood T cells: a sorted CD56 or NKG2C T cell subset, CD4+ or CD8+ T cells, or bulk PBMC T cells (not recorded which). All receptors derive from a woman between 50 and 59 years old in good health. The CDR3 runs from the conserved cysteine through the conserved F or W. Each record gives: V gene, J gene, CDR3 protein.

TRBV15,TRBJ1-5,CATSSDRGLQPQHF
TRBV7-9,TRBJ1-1,CASSQSSGTEEAFF
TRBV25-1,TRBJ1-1,CASSALSGLRTEAFF
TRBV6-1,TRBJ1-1,CASSEVTGGNTEAFF
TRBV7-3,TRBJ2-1,CASSLLGAGDEQFF
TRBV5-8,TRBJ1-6,CASSSGENSPLHF
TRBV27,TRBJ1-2,CASSLNDRNYGYTF
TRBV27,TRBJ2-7,CASSELGMVYEQYF
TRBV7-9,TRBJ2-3,CASSPPPGDTQYF
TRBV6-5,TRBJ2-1,CASGSGQHNEQFF
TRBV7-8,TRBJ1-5,CASSQGWGTGAQPQHF
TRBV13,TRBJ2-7,CASSLGAGRGPNEQYF
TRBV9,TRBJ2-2,CASRSFPGELFF
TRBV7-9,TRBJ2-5,CASSSKQGPQETQYF